The entry below describes one TCR beta chain. What it binds is not known. The data originate from a study of cytomegalovirus exposure and HLA in healthy donors. Study-level background: HLA-typed donors contributed some 87 million unique TCRs, which were held in an early data release.

General study results and limits: Common viral pathogens seemed, in a later analysis, to connect with several of the most significant clusters. The study flagged fewer than 200 TCR beta chains as cytomegalovirus-associated. The authors later found most CMV-associated TCR beta chains appeared HLA-restricted.

PCR amplification relied on 60 Vbeta primers (plus 13 Jbeta primers). The repertoire was sequenced with immunoSEQ multiplex PCR; TCRdb's copy has only in-frame clones and lacks some. The repertoire shows about 55,000 clones; the top ten hold roughly 9.6%. This receptor was taken from a man aged 45 to 65 in good health and CMV-seropositive. Sequenced sample: PBMCs.

Here the CDR3 DNA reads TGTGCCATCAGTGAGGGGCGCAGGGGCTATGGCTACACCTTC. It yields the protein CAISEGRRGYGYTF. The genes are TRBV10-3 and TRBJ1-2, with a weak D call TRBD1 (6 bases). The V gene's germline CDR1 is ENHRY and CDR2 SYGVKD. V gave up 2 bases and J gave up 4 bases, with 11 bases separating them. The CDR3 contains 14 residues.